This paragraph covers one T cell receptor (beta chain) sequence. Method: immunoSEQ multiplex PCR; TCRdb's copy keeps in-frame clones and lacks some. This sample has some 18,000 clones, with about 80% found just once. The sample's treatment: randomized to nivolumab then ipilimumab (arm A) or the reverse (arm B). No patient had prior DNA-damaging chemotherapy. PBMC sorting kept live CD3+CD8+ cells without CD19 or CD56. This record belongs to a study of sequential checkpoint blockade in melanoma. Study-wide context: Arm A got nivolumab then ipilimumab; arm B the reverse, 1:1. Maintenance nivolumab came after either treatment sequence.

From germline, CDR1 is SNHLY and CDR2 FYNNEI. The CDR3 totals 17 residues. V shed 1 base and J 0 bases; nucleotides not matched to a gene: 6. This chain uses TRBV2 with TRBJ2-7, with 10 nucleotides matching TRBD1. Sequenced material: CD8+ T cells sorted from blood (inferred from file names), taken from a patient given nivolumab and ipilimumab in sequence. This TCR was sampled from a human donor with melanoma. The CDR3 nucleotides are TGTGCCAGCAGTGAAGAAGGGACAGGGGTCGTCTCCTACGAGCAGTACTTC. Its protein product is CASSEEGTGVVSYEQYF. Full variable domain (rest looked up from reference TRBV2 and TRBJ2-7): EPEVTQTPSHQVTQMGQEVILRCVPISNHLYFYWYRQILGQKVEFLVSFYNNEISEKSEIFDDQFSVERPDGSNFTLKIRSTKLEDSAMYFCASSEEGTGVVSYEQYFGPGTRLTVT.